The 11 T cell receptor beta chains in this list originate from one sample, sequenced in a study of blood T cell repertoires in COVID-19. Libraries were prepared by immunoSEQ multiplex PCR; TCRdb keeps only in-frame clonotypes and omits some of them. The table has around 320,000 clones, approximately 90% seen once. Material for sequencing was peripheral blood. The receptors were sampled from a woman aged 25 to 39 who had recovered from COVID-19.

J is TRBJ1-3 and V is TRBV2; TRBD1 matches at 8 bases. V shed 7 bases, J shed 9 bases, and the junction held 8 bases outside the gene matches. This CDR3 has 13 residues. CDR1 and CDR2 from the germline V gene are SNHLY and FYNNEI. As DNA, the CDR3 is TGTGCCAGCACCCCACAGGGGGACAGCACCATATATTTT. It encodes CASTPQGDSTIYF. The complete variable domain, with remaining parts taken from reference TRBV2 and TRBJ1-3, reads EPEVTQTPSHQVTQMGQEVILRCVPISNHLYFYWYRQILGQKVEFLVSFYNNEISEKSEIFDDQFSVERPDGSNFTLKIRSTKLEDSAMYFCASTPQGDSTIYFGEGSWLTVV.

The CDR3 DNA is TGCGCCAGCAGCCAAGAAGAGGGGGCAGCCTATGGCTACACCTTC. Encoded protein: CASSQEEGAAYGYTF. The gene calls are TRBV4-1 and TRBJ1-2; 7 nucleotides match TRBD1. Trimming at V came to 0 bases and at J to 4 bases, leaving 5 bases not matched to a gene. The CDR3 contains 15 residues. Germline V CDR1 and CDR2: MGHRA, YSYEKL.

The chain carries TRBV3-1 (or the pseudogene TRBV3-2) and TRBJ1-4; 7 bases match TRBD1. V shed 4 bases and J 5 bases; nucleotides not matched to a gene: 7. Germline V gene data show CDR1 as LGHDT and CDR2 as YNNKEL (reference sequence). The CDR3 runs to 15 residues. The CDR3 reads CASSRVDRANEKLFF. Written as DNA, the CDR3 is TGTGCCAGCAGCCGAGTCGACAGGGCAAATGAAAAACTGTTTTTT.

The chain is built from TRBV20-1 and TRBJ2-7; possible D gene TRBD2, 6 bases. Germline-derived CDR1 and CDR2 are DFQATT and SNEGSKA (reference sequence). V was pared by 3 bases and J by 1 base, with 13 bases between. This CDR3 comprises 14 residues. The CDR3 protein is CSASLSGRSYEQYF. The CDR3 coding sequence is TGCAGTGCTAGTCTATCGGGGAGGTCCTACGAGCAGTACTTC.

The chain recombines TRBV5-4 with TRBJ2-1, with 10 bases matching TRBD2. The germline V gene has CDR1 SGHNT and CDR2 YYREEE (reference sequence). V gave up 1 base and J gave up 3 bases; unmatched junction bases: 4. The CDR3 runs 16 residues. CDR3 protein: CASSLIAGGFYNEQFF. The DNA of the CDR3 is TGTGCCAGCAGCTTGATAGCGGGGGGTTTCTACAATGAGCAGTTCTTC.

This rearrangement joins TRBV18 to TRBJ1-1; D unresolved. CDR1 is KGHSH, CDR2 LQKENI, per germline. CDR3 size: 16 residues. V was trimmed by 0 bases and J by 2 bases, leaving 13 bases between them. CDR3 amino acids: CASSPPANRLNTEAFF. DNA of the CDR3: TGTGCCAGCTCACCACCGGCGAACAGATTAAACACTGAAGCTTTCTTT.

V gene TRBV28 combines with J gene TRBJ1-3, with TRBD1 as a possible D gene (6 bases). V dropped 3 bases and J dropped 1 base, with 22 bases sitting between them. CDR1 MDHEN and CDR2 SYDVKM come from the germline V gene. CDR3 length: 19 amino acids. For the CDR3, the DNA is TGTGCCAGCAGTTTGGGGGGAGGGGGGGGGATCGGGTCTGGAAACACCATATATTTT. Its translation is CASSLGGGGGIGSGNTIYF. The entire variable domain, with the rest obtained from reference TRBV28 and TRBJ1-3, is as follows: DVKVTQSSRYLVKRTGEKVFLECVQDMDHENMFWYRQDPGLGLRLIYFSYDVKMKEKGDIPEGYSVSREKKERFSLILESASTNQTSMYLCASSLGGGGGIGSGNTIYFGEGSWLTVV.

The gene calls are TRBV5-1 and TRBJ1-1; the match to TRBD1 covers 9 bases. Germline V CDR1 and CDR2: SGHRS, YFSETQ. Trimming cost V 4 bases and J 3 bases; bases outside gene matches: 7. The CDR3 has 15 residues. The CDR3 DNA sequence: TGCGCCAGCAGCCGACAGGGGGAATTGGACACTGAAGCTTTCTTT. Translating gives CASSRQGELDTEAFF.

This clone has only one observation. V is TRBV7-9 and J is TRBJ2-1; TRBD1 matches at 10 bases. The CDR3 is 16 residues long. V lost 2 bases to trimming and J lost 3 bases; unmatched junction nucleotides: 4. Germline V lookup: CDR1 SEHNR, CDR2 FQNEAQ (reference sequence). DNA of the CDR3: TGTGCCAGCAGCTTACCCGGGACAGGGGACTACAATGAGCAGTTCTTC. This gives the protein CASSLPGTGDYNEQFF. Filled out from reference TRBV7-9 and TRBJ2-1, the complete variable domain reads DTGVSQNPRHKITKRGQNVTFRCDPISEHNRLYWYRQTLGQGPEFLTYFQNEAQLEKSRLLSDRFSAERPKGSFSTLEIQRTEQGDSAMYLCASSLPGTGDYNEQFFGPGTRLTVL.

This clone came up a few times. CDR3: CASSHSQGNSPLHF. CDR3 in DNA: TGTGCCAGCAGCCATTCCCAGGGGAATTCACCCCTCCACTTT. V is TRBV3-1 (or the pseudogene TRBV3-2) and J is TRBJ1-6, with D maybe TRBD1 (6 bases). The CDR3 has 14 amino acids. Germline CDR1 LGHDT, CDR2 YNNKEL (reference sequence). V was trimmed by 3 bases and J by 7 bases, leaving 10 bases between them.

V and J are TRBV6-5 and TRBJ1-2; D is perhaps TRBD1 (5 bases). CDR1 MNHEY and CDR2 SVGAGI come from the germline V gene. Deletions cut 5 bases from V and 7 bases from J, with 14 bases between. The CDR3 is made up of 13 amino acids. CDR3: CASSLGGILGYTF. The CDR3 DNA sequence: TGTGCCAGCAGTCTCGGGGGTATTCTTGGCTACACCTTC.